This T cell receptor (beta chain) was obtained from a study of T cells after yellow fever vaccination. Looked up from germline, CDR1 is LGHNA and CDR2 is YSLEER. V lost 0 bases to trimming and J lost 5 bases, with 10 bases between them. The CDR3 totals 14 residues. In making TCR cDNA, 5'RACE template switching added a universal primer site and UMIs to it. TCRdb re-derived calls from the 5' RACE reads in MiXCR, one entry per CDR3 protein. The sample carries about 320,000 distinct CDR3 sequences, around 11% recorded once. The V call is TRBV4-3, the J call TRBJ1-1; D remains unclear. Sequenced here: CD4+ T cells sorted from PBMCs, sampled 45 days after the yellow fever booster vaccination. This receptor was taken from a man aged 18 to 30 who received the YFV17D yellow fever vaccine. CDR3 loop: CASSQELRGTEAFF. The CDR3 DNA reads TGCGCCAGCAGCCAAGAGTTAAGAGGGACTGAAGCTTTCTTT.